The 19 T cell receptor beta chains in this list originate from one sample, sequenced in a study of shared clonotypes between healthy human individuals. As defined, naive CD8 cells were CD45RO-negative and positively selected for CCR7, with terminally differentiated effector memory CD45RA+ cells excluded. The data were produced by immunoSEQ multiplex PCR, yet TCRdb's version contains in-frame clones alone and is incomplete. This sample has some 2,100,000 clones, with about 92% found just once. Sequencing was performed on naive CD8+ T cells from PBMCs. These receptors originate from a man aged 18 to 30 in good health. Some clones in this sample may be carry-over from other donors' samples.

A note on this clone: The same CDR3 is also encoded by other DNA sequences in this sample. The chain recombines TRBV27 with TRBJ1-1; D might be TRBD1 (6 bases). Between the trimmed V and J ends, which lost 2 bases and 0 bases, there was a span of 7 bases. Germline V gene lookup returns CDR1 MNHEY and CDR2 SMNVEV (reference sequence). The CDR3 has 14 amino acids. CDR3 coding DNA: TGTGCCAGCAGTTTAAGGGGGATGAACACTGAAGCTTTCTTT. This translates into CASSLRGMNTEAFF.

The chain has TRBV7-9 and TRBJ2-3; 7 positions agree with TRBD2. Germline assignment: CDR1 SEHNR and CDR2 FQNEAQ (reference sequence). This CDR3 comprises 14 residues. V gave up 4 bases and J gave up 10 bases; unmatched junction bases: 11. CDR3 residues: CASSSPLVAGAQYF. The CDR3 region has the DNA TGTGCCAGCAGCTCACCCCTGGTAGCGGGCGCGCAGTATTTT.

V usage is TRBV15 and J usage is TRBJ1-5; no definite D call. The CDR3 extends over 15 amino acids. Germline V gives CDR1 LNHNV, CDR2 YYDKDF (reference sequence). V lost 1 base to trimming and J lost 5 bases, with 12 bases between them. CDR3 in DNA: TGTGCCACCAGCAGAGTTCCGGTAGTAGATCAGCCCCAGCATTTT. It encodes CATSRVPVVDQPQHF.

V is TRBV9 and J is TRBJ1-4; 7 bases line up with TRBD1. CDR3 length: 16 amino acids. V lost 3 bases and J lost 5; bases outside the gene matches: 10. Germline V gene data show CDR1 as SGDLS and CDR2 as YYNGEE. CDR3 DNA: TGTGCCAGCAGCGGACCGAACAGGGGCATCAATGAAAAACTGTTTTTT. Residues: CASSGPNRGINEKLFF. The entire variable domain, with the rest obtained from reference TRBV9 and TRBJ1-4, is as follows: DSGVTQTPKHLITATGQRVTLRCSPRSGDLSVYWYQQSLDQGLQFLIQYYNGEERAKGNILERFSAQQFPDLHSELNLSSLELGDSALYFCASSGPNRGINEKLFFGSGTQLSVL.

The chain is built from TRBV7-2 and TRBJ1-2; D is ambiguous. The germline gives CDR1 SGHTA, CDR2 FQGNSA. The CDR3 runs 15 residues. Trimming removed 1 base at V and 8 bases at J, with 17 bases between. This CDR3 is CASSLEGRTSTGYTF. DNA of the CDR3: TGTGCCAGCAGCTTAGAGGGCAGGACCTCAACAGGCTACACCTTC. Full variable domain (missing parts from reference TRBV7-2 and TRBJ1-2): GAGVSQSPSNKVTEKGKDVELRCDPISGHTALYWYRQSLGQGLEFLIYFQGNSAPDKSGLPSDRFSAERTGGSVSTLTIQRTQQEDSAVYLCASSLEGRTSTGYTFGSGTRLTVV.

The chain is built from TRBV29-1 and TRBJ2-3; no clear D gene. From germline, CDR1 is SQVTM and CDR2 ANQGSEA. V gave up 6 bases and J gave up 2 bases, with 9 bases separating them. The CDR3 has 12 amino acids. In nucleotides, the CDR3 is TGCAGCGTCCGAAGCCCCACAGATACGCAGTATTTT. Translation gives CSVRSPTDTQYF.

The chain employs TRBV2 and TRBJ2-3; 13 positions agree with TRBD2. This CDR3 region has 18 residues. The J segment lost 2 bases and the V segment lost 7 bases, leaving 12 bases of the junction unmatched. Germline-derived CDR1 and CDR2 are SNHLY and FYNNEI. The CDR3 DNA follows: TGTGCCAGCACCCCGCTGGGACTAGCGGGACGAGACACAGATACGCAGTATTTT. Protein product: CASTPLGLAGRDTDTQYF.

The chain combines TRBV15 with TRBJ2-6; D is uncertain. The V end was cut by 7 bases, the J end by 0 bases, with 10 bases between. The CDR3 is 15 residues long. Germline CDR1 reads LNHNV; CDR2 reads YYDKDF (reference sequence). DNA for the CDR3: TGTGCCACCAACAACCCGAGCTCTGGGGCCAACGTCCTGACTTTC. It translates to CATNNPSSGANVLTF.

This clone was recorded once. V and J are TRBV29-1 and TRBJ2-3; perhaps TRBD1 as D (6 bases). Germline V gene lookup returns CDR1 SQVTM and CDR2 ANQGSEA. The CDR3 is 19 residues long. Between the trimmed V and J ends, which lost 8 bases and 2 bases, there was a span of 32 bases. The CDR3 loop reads CSPSQQGSTHAPNTDTQYF. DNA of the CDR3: TGCAGCCCCTCTCAGCAGGGGAGCACCCACGCCCCCAACACAGATACGCAGTATTTT.

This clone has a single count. The CDR3 region has the DNA TGTGCCAGCAGCCCGACGGCGACAGGGGGATCAGATACGCAGTATTTT. The encoded protein is CASSPTATGGSDTQYF. This chain links TRBV5-6 with TRBJ2-3, with 9 nucleotides matching TRBD1. The trim removed 4 bases at V and 4 bases at J, leaving 10 bases unmatched. Germline V lookup: CDR1 SGHDT, CDR2 YYEEEE. The CDR3 loop spans 16 amino acids.

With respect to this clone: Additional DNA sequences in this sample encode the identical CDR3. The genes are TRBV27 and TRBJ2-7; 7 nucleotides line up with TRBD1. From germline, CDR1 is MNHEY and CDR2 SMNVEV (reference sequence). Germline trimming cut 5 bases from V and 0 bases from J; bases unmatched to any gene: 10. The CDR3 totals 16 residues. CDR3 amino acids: CASSPSTGPYSYEQYF. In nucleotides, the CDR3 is TGTGCCAGCAGTCCGTCGACAGGGCCCTACTCCTACGAGCAGTACTTC.

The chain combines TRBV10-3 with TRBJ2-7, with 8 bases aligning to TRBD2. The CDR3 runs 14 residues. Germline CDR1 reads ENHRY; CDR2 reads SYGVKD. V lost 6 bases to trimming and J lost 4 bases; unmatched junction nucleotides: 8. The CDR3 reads CAIRGLVSPYEQYF. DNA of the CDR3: TGTGCCATCAGGGGACTAGTCTCGCCGTACGAGCAGTACTTC.

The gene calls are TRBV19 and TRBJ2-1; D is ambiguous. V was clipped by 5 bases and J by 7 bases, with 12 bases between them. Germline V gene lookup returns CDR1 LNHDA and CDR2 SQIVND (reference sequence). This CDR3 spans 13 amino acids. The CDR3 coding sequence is TGTGCCAGTAGTCCGACAATTAGGAATGAGCAGTTCTTC. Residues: CASSPTIRNEQFF.

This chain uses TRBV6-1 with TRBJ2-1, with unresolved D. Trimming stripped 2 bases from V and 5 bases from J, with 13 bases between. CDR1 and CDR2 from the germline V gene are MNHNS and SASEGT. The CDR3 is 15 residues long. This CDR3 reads CASSEIVTNDNEQFF. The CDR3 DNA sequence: TGTGCCAGCAGTGAAATAGTGACGAACGACAATGAGCAGTTCTTC.

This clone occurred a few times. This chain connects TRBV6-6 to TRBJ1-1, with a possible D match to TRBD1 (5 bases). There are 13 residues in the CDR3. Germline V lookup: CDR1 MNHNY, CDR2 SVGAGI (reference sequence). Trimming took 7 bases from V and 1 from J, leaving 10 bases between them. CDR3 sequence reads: CASTLQENTEAFF. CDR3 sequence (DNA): TGTGCCAGCACCTTACAGGAGAACACTGAAGCTTTCTTT.

In DNA, the CDR3 is TGTGCCAGCAGCCCGATGGGGAGCAATCAGCCCCAGCATTTT. Translating gives CASSPMGSNQPQHF. The chain links TRBV27 to TRBJ1-5; unclear D gene. The V end was cut by 6 bases, the J end by 1 base, with 10 bases between. Germline lookup yields CDR1 MNHEY and CDR2 SMNVEV (reference sequence). The CDR3 covers 14 residues.

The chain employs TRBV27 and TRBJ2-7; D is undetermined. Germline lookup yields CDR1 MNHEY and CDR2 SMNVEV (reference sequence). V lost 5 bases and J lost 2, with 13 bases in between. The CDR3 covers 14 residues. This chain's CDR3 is CASSPGHPTYEQYF. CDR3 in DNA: TGTGCCAGCAGTCCAGGTCATCCCACCTACGAGCAGTACTTC.

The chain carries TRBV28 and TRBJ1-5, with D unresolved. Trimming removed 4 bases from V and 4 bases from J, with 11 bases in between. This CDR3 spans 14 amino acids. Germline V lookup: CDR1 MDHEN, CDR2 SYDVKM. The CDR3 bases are TGTGCCAGCAGTTGGACCCGCTTGAATCAGCCCCAGCATTTT. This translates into CASSWTRLNQPQHF.

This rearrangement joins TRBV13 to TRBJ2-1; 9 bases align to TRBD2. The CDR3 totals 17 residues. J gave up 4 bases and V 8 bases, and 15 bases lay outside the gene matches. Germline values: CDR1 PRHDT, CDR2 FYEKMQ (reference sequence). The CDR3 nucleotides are TGTGCCAGCTCCGAGAGTAGCGGGAGTGAGTATTACAATGAGCAGTTCTTC. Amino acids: CASSESSGSEYYNEQFF. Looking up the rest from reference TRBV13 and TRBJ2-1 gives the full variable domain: AAGVIQSPRHLIKEKRETATLKCYPIPRHDTVYWYQQGPGQDPQFLISFYEKMQSDKGSIPDRFSAQQFSDYHSELNMSSLELGDSALYFCASSESSGSEYYNEQFFGPGTRLTVL.